The next 5 T cell receptor beta chains were all read from a single sample in a study of control samples from healthy donors and cancer patients. Sequencing used immunoSEQ multiplex PCR; TCRdb keeps in-frame clones, though not all of them. The sample has around 110,000 clones; 75% to 90% are singletons. The sequencing input was PBMCs. The receptors stem from a woman in her forties or fifties with colorectal cancer.

The rearrangement links TRBV11-2 to TRBJ2-5; no reliable D call. This CDR3 region has 12 residues. Looked up from germline, CDR1 is SGHAT and CDR2 is FQNNGV. Trimming removed 1 base at V and 5 bases at J, with 5 bases between. DNA for the CDR3: TGTGCCAGCAGCTTAGTTGGTGAGACCCAGTACTTC. This codes for CASSLVGETQYF.

V is TRBV29-1 and J is TRBJ2-1, with D possibly being TRBD1 or TRBD2 (5 bases each). This CDR3 contains 14 residues. Trimming cost V 4 bases and J 6 bases, with 16 bases left between them. Germline assignment: CDR1 SQVTM and CDR2 ANQGSEA. The CDR3 DNA reads as TGCAGCGTTGTTGTTGGACGGGGCCCCAATGAGCAGTTCTTC. Translated: CSVVVGRGPNEQFF.

The chain has TRBV2 and TRBJ1-5; no firm D call. The CDR3 sequence is 12 residues long. Trimming took off 2 bases at V and 5 bases at J, with 4 bases between the two ends. The germline CDR1 and CDR2 sequences are SNHLY and FYNNEI. The CDR3 spells CASSETHQPQHF. The CDR3 DNA reads TGTGCCAGCAGTGAAACACATCAGCCCCAGCATTTT.

The chain joins TRBV14 to TRBJ2-3, with D perhaps TRBD1 or TRBD2 (6 bases each). This CDR3 contains 18 residues. The germline gives CDR1 SGHDN, CDR2 FVKESK. V lost 2 bases and J 0 bases, leaving 18 bases between the germline ends. CDR3 DNA: TGTGCCAGCAGCCAACCTCGAAGGGGGACTTACAGCACAGATACGCAGTATTTT. Its protein product is CASSQPRRGTYSTDTQYF.

The chain has TRBV7-9 and TRBJ2-3, with 7 bases matching TRBD2. V trimming: 3 bases; J trimming: 5 bases; junction bases outside the gene matches: 8. Germline CDR1 and CDR2: SEHNR and FQNEAQ (reference sequence). The CDR3 runs to 15 residues. The CDR3 DNA follows: TGTGCCAGCAGCTTCAGCGGGATCCTCGGAGATACGCAGTATTTT. It codes for CASSFSGILGDTQYF. The whole variable domain, filled in from reference TRBV7-9 and TRBJ2-3, reads DTGVSQNPRHKITKRGQNVTFRCDPISEHNRLYWYRQTLGQGPEFLTYFQNEAQLEKSRLLSDRFSAERPKGSFSTLEIQRTEQGDSAMYLCASSFSGILGDTQYFGPGTRLTVL.